The 17 T cell receptor beta chains given below trace back to one sample, sequenced in a study of control samples from healthy donors and cancer patients. Method: immunoSEQ multiplex PCR; TCRdb's copy keeps in-frame clones and lacks some. In the table there are roughly 130,000 clones, about 95% of which are singletons. Material: blood. The receptors originated from a man aged 25 to 40 in good health.

The V gene is TRBV7-8, the J gene TRBJ2-7, with D perhaps TRBD1 (6 bases). V lost 1 base to trimming and J lost 2 bases, with 12 bases between them. CDR1 and CDR2 (germline): SGHVS, FQNEAQ. The CDR3 is made up of 15 amino acids. The CDR3 DNA sequence: TGTGCCAGCAGCTTAGGAAGGGCAGGGGCCTACGAGCAGTACTTC. Protein product: CASSLGRAGAYEQYF.

The chain is built from TRBV6-5 and TRBJ1-6; maybe TRBD1 (5 bases). The CDR3 has 14 residues. Trimming pared 0 bases from V and 7 bases from J, leaving 7 bases between. Germline V gene lookup returns CDR1 MNHEY and CDR2 SVGAGI. CDR3 sequence: CASSYSGGNSPLHF. For the CDR3, the DNA is TGTGCCAGCAGTTACTCTGGGGGGAATTCACCCCTCCACTTT.

The count of this clone is one. V is TRBV5-4 and J is TRBJ1-4, with D possibly matching TRBD1 (5 bases). V lost 4 bases to trimming and J lost 8 bases, with 15 bases between them. Per germline, CDR1 SGHNT and CDR2 YYREEE (reference sequence). The CDR3 runs 14 residues. The CDR3 nucleotides are TGTGCCAGCAGCCCCGACGCGAAGGGGGAAAAACTGTTTTTT. This sequence encodes CASSPDAKGEKLFF.

In DNA form, the CDR3 reads TGTGCCAGCAGCCTCACAGGGAAAGGTTCCTACGAGCAGTACTTC. Translating gives CASSLTGKGSYEQYF. The chain recombines TRBV2 with TRBJ2-7; TRBD1 is a possible D gene (6 bases). This CDR3 comprises 15 residues. V lost 6 bases to trimming and J lost 1 base, with 16 bases between them. Per the germline V gene, CDR1 is SNHLY and CDR2 is FYNNEI.

The gene calls are TRBV5-5 and TRBJ1-2; D is possibly TRBD1 (6 bases). Germline V gene sequence: CDR1 SGHKS, CDR2 YYEKEE (reference sequence). V lost 3 bases and J 2 bases, leaving 14 bases between the germline ends. This CDR3 is built from 15 residues. CDR3 coding DNA: TGTGCCAGCAGCTGGGGGGACACTGACAACTATGGCTACACCTTC. It translates to CASSWGDTDNYGYTF.

The CDR3 spells CASSPHLTGSGNTIYF. CDR3 DNA: TGTGCCAGCAGCCCCCACCTGACAGGGTCTGGAAACACCATATATTTT. The chain links TRBV4-2 to TRBJ1-3; 7 positions match TRBD1. Trimming removed 4 bases from V and 1 base from J; junction bases left unmatched: 7. The CDR3 is made up of 16 amino acids. CDR1 LGHNA and CDR2 YNFKEQ come from the germline V gene.

The chain is built from TRBV6-2 or TRBV6-3 and TRBJ1-6, with D possibly matching TRBD1 (5 bases). V lost 2 bases and J 10 bases, leaving 15 bases between the germline ends. Germline values: CDR1 MNHEY, CDR2 SVGEGT. The CDR3 is 15 amino acids. The CDR3 region is CASSYSTGISSPLHF. The CDR3 coding sequence is TGTGCCAGCAGTTACAGTACAGGTATCAGCTCACCCCTCCACTTT.

This clone appeared once. The V gene is TRBV4-1, the J gene TRBJ1-2; D gene unclear. CDR3 length: 14 amino acids. The germline gives CDR1 MGHRA, CDR2 YSYEKL. Trimming removed 1 base from V and 0 bases from J, with 6 bases in between. The CDR3 here is CASSQAVANYGYTF. In DNA form, the CDR3 reads TGCGCCAGCAGCCAAGCGGTAGCTAACTATGGCTACACCTTC.

The chain links TRBV28 to TRBJ2-3; D is uncertain. V was pared by 2 bases and J by 2 bases, with 17 bases between. CDR1 MDHEN and CDR2 SYDVKM come from the germline V gene. The CDR3 extends over 17 amino acids. The DNA of the CDR3 is TGTGCCAGCAGTTTAGCCCTAGGAGTTACCCTCACAGATACGCAGTATTTT. Residues: CASSLALGVTLTDTQYF.

The chain links TRBV7-2 to TRBJ1-1; perhaps TRBD1 as D (6 bases). The CDR3 is made up of 16 amino acids. Germline-derived CDR1 and CDR2 are SGHTA and FQGNSA. V dropped 3 bases and J dropped 2 bases, with 16 bases sitting between them. The CDR3 spells CASSFTGNLPNTEAFF. The CDR3 DNA reads TGTGCCAGCAGCTTCACAGGGAATCTCCCCAACACTGAAGCTTTCTTT.

The chain joins TRBV10-2 to TRBJ2-7; D possibly uses TRBD1 or TRBD2 (5 bases each). The CDR3 runs 13 residues. V was pared by 10 bases and J by 5 bases, with 18 bases between. CDR1 and CDR2 from the germline V gene are WSHSY and SAAADI. The DNA for the CDR3 is TGCGCCACGACCCCCTCGGGACGCAACGAGCAGTACTTC. Translating gives CATTPSGRNEQYF.

V is TRBV4-3 and J is TRBJ2-1; 8 bases map to TRBD1. Per germline, CDR1 LGHNA and CDR2 YSLEER. V was pared by 1 base and J by 1 base, with 0 bases of the junction left unmatched. This CDR3 has 15 residues. This chain's CDR3 is CASSQGTGSYNEQFF. In DNA, the CDR3 is TGCGCCAGCAGCCAAGGGACAGGGTCCTACAATGAGCAGTTCTTC.

This chain joins TRBV3-1 (or the pseudogene TRBV3-2) and TRBJ2-7; D not resolved. CDR3 length: 13 residues. The germline V and J ends were trimmed by 1 base and 6 bases, with 10 bases remaining between them. The germline V gene encodes CDR1 LGHDT and CDR2 YNNKEL (reference sequence). The CDR3 DNA follows: TGTGCCAGCAGCCAAGGCCAAGGGCTCGAGCAGTACTTC. Translation gives CASSQGQGLEQYF.

This clone came up once. The chain combines TRBV28 with TRBJ2-1, with unresolved D. Trimming cost V 7 bases and J 9 bases, with 13 bases left between them. This CDR3 is 12 amino acids long. Germline values: CDR1 MDHEN, CDR2 SYDVKM. As DNA, the CDR3 is TGTGCCAGCATAACTTTCCCGGGTGAGCAGTTCTTC. This gives the protein CASITFPGEQFF. Full variable domain (rest looked up from reference TRBV28 and TRBJ2-1): DVKVTQSSRYLVKRTGEKVFLECVQDMDHENMFWYRQDPGLGLRLIYFSYDVKMKEKGDIPEGYSVSREKKERFSLILESASTNQTSMYLCASITFPGEQFFGPGTRLTVL.

The rearrangement joins TRBV6-4 to TRBJ2-2; unclear D gene. The V end lost 5 bases, the J end lost 0 bases, and 4 bases lay between the germline ends. CDR1 is MRHNA and CDR2 is SNTAGT in the germline V gene. This CDR3 spans 13 amino acids. The CDR3 DNA sequence: TGTGCCAGCAGTAAAGCGAACACCGGGGAGCTGTTTTTT. Translated: CASSKANTGELFF.

V is TRBV4-3 and J is TRBJ1-1; 9 nucleotides match TRBD1. This CDR3 has 19 residues. Trimming removed 3 bases from V and 4 bases from J; junction bases left unmatched: 18. Germline assignment: CDR1 LGHNA and CDR2 YSLEER. CDR3 bases: TGCGCCAGCAGCCATAGGACCCAGACAGGGGGGGTATGGGCCACTGAAGCTTTCTTT. It yields the protein CASSHRTQTGGVWATEAFF.

The chain employs TRBV5-1 and TRBJ1-6, with 7 positions matching TRBD1. Looked up from germline, CDR1 is SGHRS and CDR2 is YFSETQ. CDR3 length: 14 residues. Losses at the gene ends were 5 bases for V and 5 bases for J; bases not matched to a gene: 4. The CDR3 reads CASRSGTDNSPLHF. The CDR3 DNA is TGCGCCAGCAGGTCGGGGACAGATAATTCACCCCTCCACTTT.